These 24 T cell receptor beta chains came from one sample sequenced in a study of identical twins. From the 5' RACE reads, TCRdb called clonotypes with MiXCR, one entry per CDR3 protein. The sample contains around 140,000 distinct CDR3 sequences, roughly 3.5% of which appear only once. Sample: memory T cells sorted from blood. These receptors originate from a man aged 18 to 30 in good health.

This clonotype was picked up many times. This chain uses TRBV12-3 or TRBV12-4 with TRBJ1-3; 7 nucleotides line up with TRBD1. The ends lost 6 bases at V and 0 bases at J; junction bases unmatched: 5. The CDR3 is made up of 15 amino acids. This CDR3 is CASSPGGISGNTIYF. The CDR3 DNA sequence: TGTGCCAGCAGCCCAGGGGGGATCTCTGGAAACACCATATATTTT.

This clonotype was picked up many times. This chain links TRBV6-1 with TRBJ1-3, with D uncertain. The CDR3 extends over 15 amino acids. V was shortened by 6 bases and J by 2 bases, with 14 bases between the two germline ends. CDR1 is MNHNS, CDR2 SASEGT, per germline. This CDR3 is CASSRTAQAGNTIYF. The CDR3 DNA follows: TGTGCCAGCAGCCGGACGGCCCAAGCTGGAAACACCATATATTTT.

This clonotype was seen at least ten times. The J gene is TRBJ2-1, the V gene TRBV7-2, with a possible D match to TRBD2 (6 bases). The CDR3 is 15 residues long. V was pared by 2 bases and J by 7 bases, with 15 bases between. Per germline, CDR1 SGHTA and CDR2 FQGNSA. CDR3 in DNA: TGTGCCAGCAGCTTATTGGGACTTGAGGGAAATGAGCAGTTCTTC. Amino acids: CASSLLGLEGNEQFF.

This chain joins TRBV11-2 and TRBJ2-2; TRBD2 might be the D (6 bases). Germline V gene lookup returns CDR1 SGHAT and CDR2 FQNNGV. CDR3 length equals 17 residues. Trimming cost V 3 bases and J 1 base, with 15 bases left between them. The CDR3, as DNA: TGTGCCAGCAGCTTGGAGGGGCGGACGGGGAACACCGGGGAGCTGTTTTTT. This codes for CASSLEGRTGNTGELFF.

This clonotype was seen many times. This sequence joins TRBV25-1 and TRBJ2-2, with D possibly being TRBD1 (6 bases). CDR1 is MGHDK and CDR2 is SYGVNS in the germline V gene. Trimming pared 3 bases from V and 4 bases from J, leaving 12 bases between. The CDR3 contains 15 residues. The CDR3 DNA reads TGTGCCAGCAGTGATCTTAAGGACAGCACCGGGGAGCTGTTTTTT. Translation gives CASSDLKDSTGELFF.

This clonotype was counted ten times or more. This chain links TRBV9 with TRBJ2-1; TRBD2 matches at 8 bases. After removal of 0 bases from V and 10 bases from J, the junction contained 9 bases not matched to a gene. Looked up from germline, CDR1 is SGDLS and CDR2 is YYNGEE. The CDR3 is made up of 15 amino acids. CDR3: CASSVGRLALGEQFF. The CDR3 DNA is TGTGCCAGCAGCGTAGGGAGACTAGCGTTGGGGGAGCAGTTCTTC.

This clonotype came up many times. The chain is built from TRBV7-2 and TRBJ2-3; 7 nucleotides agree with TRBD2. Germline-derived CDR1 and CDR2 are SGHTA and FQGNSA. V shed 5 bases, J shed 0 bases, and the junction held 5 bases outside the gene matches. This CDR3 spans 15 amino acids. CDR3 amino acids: CASSPSGASTDTQYF. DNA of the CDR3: TGTGCCAGCAGCCCCAGCGGGGCTAGCACAGATACGCAGTATTTT.

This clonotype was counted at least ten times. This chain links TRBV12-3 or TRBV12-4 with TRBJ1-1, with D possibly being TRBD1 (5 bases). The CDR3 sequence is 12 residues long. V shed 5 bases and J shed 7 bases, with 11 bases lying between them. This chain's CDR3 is CASSEQRGEAFF. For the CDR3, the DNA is TGTGCCAGCAGTGAACAAAGGGGTGAAGCTTTCTTT.

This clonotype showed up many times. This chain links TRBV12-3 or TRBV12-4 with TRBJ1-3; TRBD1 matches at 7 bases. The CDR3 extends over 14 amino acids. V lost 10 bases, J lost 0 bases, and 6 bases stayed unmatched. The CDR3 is CATWDSPSGNTIYF. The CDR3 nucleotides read TGTGCCACCTGGGACAGCCCCTCTGGAAACACCATATATTTT.

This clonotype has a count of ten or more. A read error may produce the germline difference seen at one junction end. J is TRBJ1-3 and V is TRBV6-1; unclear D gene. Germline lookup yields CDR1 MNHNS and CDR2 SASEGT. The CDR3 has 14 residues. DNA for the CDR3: TGTGCCAGCAGTCCATTACTTCCTGGAAGCACCATATATTTT. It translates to CASSPLLPGSTIYF.

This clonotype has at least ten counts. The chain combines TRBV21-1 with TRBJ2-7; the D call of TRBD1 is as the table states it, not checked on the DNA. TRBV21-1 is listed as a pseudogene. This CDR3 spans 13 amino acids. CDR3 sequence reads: CASSTTGSHEQYV. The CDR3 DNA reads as TGTGCCAGCAGCACCACAGGGTCCCACGAGCAGTACGTC.

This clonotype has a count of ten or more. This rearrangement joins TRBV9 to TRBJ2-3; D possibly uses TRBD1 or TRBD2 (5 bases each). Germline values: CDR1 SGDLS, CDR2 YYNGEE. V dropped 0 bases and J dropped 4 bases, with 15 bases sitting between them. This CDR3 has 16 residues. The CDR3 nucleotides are TGTGCCAGCAGCGTAGCTTCGAGGGGCGATGCAGATACGCAGTATTTT. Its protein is CASSVASRGDADTQYF.

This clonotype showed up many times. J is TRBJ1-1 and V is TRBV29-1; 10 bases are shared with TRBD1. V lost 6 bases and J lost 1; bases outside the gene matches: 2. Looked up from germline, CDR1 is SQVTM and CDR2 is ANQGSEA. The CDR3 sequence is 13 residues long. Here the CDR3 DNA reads TGCAGCGTATGGGACAGGGGGAACACTGAAGCTTTCTTT. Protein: CSVWDRGNTEAFF.

CDR3: CASSSLANYEQYF. The CDR3 coding sequence is TGTGCCAGCAGTTCGCTAGCGAACTACGAGCAGTACTTC. The chain is built from TRBV28 and TRBJ2-7; D is perhaps TRBD2 (6 bases). V lost 4 bases and J 3 bases, leaving 10 bases between the germline ends. The CDR3 is 13 residues long. Germline CDR1 is MDHEN and CDR2 is SYDVKM.

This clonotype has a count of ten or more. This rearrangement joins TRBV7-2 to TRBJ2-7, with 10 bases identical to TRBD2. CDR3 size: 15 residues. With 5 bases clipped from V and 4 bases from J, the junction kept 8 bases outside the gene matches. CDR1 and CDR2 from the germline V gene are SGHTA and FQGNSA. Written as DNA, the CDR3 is TGTGCCAGCAGCCCGTCTAGCGGGAGTTCGTACGAGCAGTACTTC. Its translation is CASSPSSGSSYEQYF.

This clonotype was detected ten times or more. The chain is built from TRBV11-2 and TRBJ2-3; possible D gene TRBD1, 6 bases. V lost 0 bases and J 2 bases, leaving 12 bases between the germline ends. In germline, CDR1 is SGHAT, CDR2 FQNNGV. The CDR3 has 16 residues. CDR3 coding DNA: TGTGCCAGCAGCTTAGATCTTCAGGGGCACACAGATACGCAGTATTTT. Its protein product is CASSLDLQGHTDTQYF. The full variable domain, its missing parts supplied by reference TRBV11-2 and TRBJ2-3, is EAGVAQSPRYKIIEKRQSVAFWCNPISGHATLYWYQQILGQGPKLLIQFQNNGVVDDSQLPKDRFSAERLKGVDSTLKIQPAKLEDSAVYLCASSLDLQGHTDTQYFGPGTRLTVL.

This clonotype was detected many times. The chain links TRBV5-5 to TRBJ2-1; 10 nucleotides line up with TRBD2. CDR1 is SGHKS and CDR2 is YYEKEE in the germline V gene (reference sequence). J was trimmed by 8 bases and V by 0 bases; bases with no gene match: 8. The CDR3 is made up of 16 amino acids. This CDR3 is CASSLELAGFVDEQFF. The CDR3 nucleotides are TGTGCCAGCAGCTTGGAACTAGCGGGGTTTGTGGATGAGCAGTTCTTC.

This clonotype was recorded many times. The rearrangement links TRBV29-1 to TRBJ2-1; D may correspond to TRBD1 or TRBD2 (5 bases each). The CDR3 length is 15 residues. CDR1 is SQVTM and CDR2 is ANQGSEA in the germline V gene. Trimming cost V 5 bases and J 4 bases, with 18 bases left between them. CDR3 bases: TGCAGCGTTCCTAAGGGACCTCCCAGGTACAATGAGCAGTTCTTC. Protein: CSVPKGPPRYNEQFF.

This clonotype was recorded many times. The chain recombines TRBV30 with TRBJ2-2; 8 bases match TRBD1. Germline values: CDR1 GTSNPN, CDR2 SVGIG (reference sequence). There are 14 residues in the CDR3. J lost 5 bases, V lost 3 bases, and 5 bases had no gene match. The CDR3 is CAWRGTGWTGELFF. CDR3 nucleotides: TGTGCCTGGAGGGGGACAGGCTGGACCGGGGAGCTGTTTTTT. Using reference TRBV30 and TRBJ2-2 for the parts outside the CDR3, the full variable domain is SQTIHQWPATLVQPVGSPLSLECTVEGTSNPNLYWYRQAAGRGLQLLFYSVGIGQISSEVPQNLSASRPQDRQFILSSKKLLLSDSGFYLCAWRGTGWTGELFFGEGSRLTVL.

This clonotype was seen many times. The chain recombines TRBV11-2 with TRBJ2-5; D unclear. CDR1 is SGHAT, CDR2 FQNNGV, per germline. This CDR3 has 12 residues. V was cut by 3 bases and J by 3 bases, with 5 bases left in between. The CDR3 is CASSFAEETQYF. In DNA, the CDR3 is TGTGCCAGCAGCTTTGCAGAAGAGACCCAGTACTTC.

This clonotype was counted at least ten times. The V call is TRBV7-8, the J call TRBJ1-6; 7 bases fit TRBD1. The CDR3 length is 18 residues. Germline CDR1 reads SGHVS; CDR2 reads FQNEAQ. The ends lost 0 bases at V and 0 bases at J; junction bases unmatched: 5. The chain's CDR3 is CASSLAQGQSSYNSPLHF. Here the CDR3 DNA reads TGTGCCAGCAGCTTAGCGCAGGGACAGAGCTCCTATAATTCACCCCTCCACTTT.

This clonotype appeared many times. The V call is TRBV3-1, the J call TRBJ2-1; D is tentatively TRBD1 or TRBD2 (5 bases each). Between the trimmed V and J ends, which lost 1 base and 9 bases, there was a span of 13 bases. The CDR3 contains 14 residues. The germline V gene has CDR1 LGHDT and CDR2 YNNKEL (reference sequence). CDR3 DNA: TGTGCCAGCAGCCAAGGGGCCATGAGGGGTGAGCAGTTCTTC. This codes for CASSQGAMRGEQFF.

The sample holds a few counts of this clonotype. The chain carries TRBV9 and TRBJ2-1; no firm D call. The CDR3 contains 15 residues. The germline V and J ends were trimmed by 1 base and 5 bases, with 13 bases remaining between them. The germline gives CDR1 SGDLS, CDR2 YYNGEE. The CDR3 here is CASSVLPGRDNEQFF. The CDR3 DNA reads TGTGCCAGCAGCGTATTGCCCGGGCGTGACAATGAGCAGTTCTTC.

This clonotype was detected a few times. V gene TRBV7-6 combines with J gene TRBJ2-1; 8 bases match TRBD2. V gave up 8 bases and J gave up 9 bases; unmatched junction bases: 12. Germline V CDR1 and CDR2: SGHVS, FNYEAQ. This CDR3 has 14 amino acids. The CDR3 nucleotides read TGTGCCAGCGGGCTAGCGGGCCCGTGGAGTGAGCAGTTCTTC. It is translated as CASGLAGPWSEQFF. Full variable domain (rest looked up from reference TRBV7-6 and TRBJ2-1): GAGVSQSPRYKVTKRGQDVALRCDPISGHVSLYWYRQALGQGPEFLTYFNYEAQQDKSGLPNDRFSAERPEGSISTLTIQRTEQRDSAMYRCASGLAGPWSEQFFGPGTRLTVL.